The rows below give T cell receptor beta chains drawn from one sample of a study of blood T cell repertoires in COVID-19. Repertoires were generated with immunoSEQ multiplex PCR, while TCRdb's copy carries only in-frame clones and drops some. The sample records approximately 170,000 clones, over 75% being singletons. The sample comprised peripheral blood. All receptors come from a man at least 80 years old with COVID-19, enrolled during active disease. Both conserved end residues are part of each CDR3. Fields, in order: V gene, J gene, D gene, CDR3 protein. The D gene is left open where the match is weak.

v_gene: TRBV27
j_gene: TRBJ1-4
d_gene: NA
CDR3aa: CASSWGRGGEKLFF

v_gene: TRBV5-6
j_gene: TRBJ1-2
d_gene: TRBD1
CDR3aa: CASSLVSAQGAGYGYTF

v_gene: TRBV4-3
j_gene: TRBJ2-5
d_gene: NA
CDR3aa: CASSQDRARGGASQETQYF

v_gene: TRBV7-3
j_gene: TRBJ1-2
d_gene: NA
CDR3aa: CASSPTDSNGYTF

v_gene: TRBV11-2
j_gene: TRBJ2-6
d_gene: TRBD1
CDR3aa: CASSFLGQAAPVGANVLTF

v_gene: TRBV4-2
j_gene: TRBJ1-2
d_gene: TRBD1
CDR3aa: CASSQVQQGEAGYTF

v_gene: TRBV5-6
j_gene: TRBJ1-4
d_gene: NA
CDR3aa: CASSQGLSNEKLFF

v_gene: TRBV5-6
j_gene: TRBJ1-2
d_gene: TRBD1
CDR3aa: CASSFDRVGYGYTF

v_gene: TRBV29-1
j_gene: TRBJ2-3
d_gene: TRBD2
CDR3aa: CSVRLSGGATDTQYF

v_gene: TRBV5-1
j_gene: TRBJ1-3
d_gene: NA
CDR3aa: CASSLEVRSSGNTIYF

v_gene: TRBV29-1
j_gene: TRBJ1-1
d_gene: NA
CDR3aa: CSVGDIMNTEAFF

v_gene: TRBV11-3
j_gene: TRBJ1-1
d_gene: NA
CDR3aa: CASSLGLRAEAFF

v_gene: TRBV3-1/TRBV3-2
j_gene: TRBJ2-7
d_gene: NA
CDR3aa: CASSPQGPLEQYF

v_gene: TRBV4-1
j_gene: TRBJ2-5
d_gene: NA
CDR3aa: CASSQGPWETQYF

v_gene: TRBV12-3/TRBV12-4
j_gene: TRBJ1-1
d_gene: NA
CDR3aa: CASSWDMNTEAFF

v_gene: TRBV7-9
j_gene: TRBJ1-2
d_gene: TRBD1
CDR3aa: CASSPQWGQGTDGYTF

v_gene: TRBV5-1
j_gene: TRBJ1-6
d_gene: NA
CDR3aa: CASRPDIFSSYNSPLHF

v_gene: TRBV5-1
j_gene: TRBJ1-2
d_gene: TRBD1
CDR3aa: CASSQRGDSYGYTF

v_gene: TRBV5-1
j_gene: TRBJ1-1
d_gene: NA
CDR3aa: CASSLAAGVNTEAFF

v_gene: TRBV5-1
j_gene: TRBJ1-2
d_gene: TRBD1
CDR3aa: CASSGGTAPNYGYTF

v_gene: TRBV7-3
j_gene: TRBJ1-2
d_gene: NA
CDR3aa: CASSRRGNYGYTF

v_gene: TRBV5-1
j_gene: TRBJ1-4
d_gene: TRBD1
CDR3aa: CASSLGTGAANEKLFF

v_gene: TRBV27
j_gene: TRBJ1-4
d_gene: NA
CDR3aa: CASSLDSTNEKLFF

v_gene: TRBV6-5
j_gene: TRBJ2-7
d_gene: NA
CDR3aa: CASSRGSQENEQYF

v_gene: TRBV4-1
j_gene: TRBJ2-7
d_gene: TRBD2
CDR3aa: CASSHSGGSYEQYF

v_gene: TRBV4-1
j_gene: TRBJ1-4
d_gene: NA
CDR3aa: CASSQDRQTTNEKLFF

v_gene: TRBV9
j_gene: TRBJ1-2
d_gene: TRBD1
CDR3aa: CASSVGTGDGYTF

v_gene: TRBV5-6
j_gene: TRBJ1-6
d_gene: NA
CDR3aa: CASSLRQVQRRPLHF

v_gene: TRBV27
j_gene: TRBJ2-7
d_gene: TRBD1
CDR3aa: CASSPDRARQQYF

v_gene: TRBV14
j_gene: TRBJ1-4
d_gene: TRBD1
CDR3aa: CASSQGDRGLAANEKLFF

v_gene: TRBV3-1/TRBV3-2
j_gene: TRBJ2-7
d_gene: TRBD2
CDR3aa: CASSHWTSGYEQYF

v_gene: TRBV7-2
j_gene: TRBJ2-2
d_gene: NA
CDR3aa: CASSLGSGLGSGELFF

v_gene: TRBV6-1
j_gene: TRBJ1-4
d_gene: TRBD1
CDR3aa: CASSDVDRGQEKLFF

v_gene: TRBV6-5
j_gene: TRBJ1-6
d_gene: TRBD1
CDR3aa: CAISTWDSLNSPLHF

v_gene: TRBV4-2
j_gene: TRBJ1-1
d_gene: TRBD1
CDR3aa: CASSVRSGGNTEAFF

v_gene: TRBV4-2
j_gene: TRBJ1-3
d_gene: TRBD1
CDR3aa: CASSQVQGAGGNTIYF

v_gene: TRBV4-1
j_gene: TRBJ1-6
d_gene: TRBD1
CDR3aa: CASSQPTGSHPSPLHF

v_gene: TRBV3-1/TRBV3-2
j_gene: TRBJ1-6
d_gene: NA
CDR3aa: CASSQVAGKYGSPLHF

v_gene: TRBV11-2
j_gene: TRBJ2-5
d_gene: TRBD1
CDR3aa: CASSLTVDRGIRETQYF

v_gene: TRBV5-4
j_gene: TRBJ2-2
d_gene: NA
CDR3aa: CASSLAGGGGTGELFF

v_gene: TRBV3-1/TRBV3-2
j_gene: TRBJ1-4
d_gene: NA
CDR3aa: CASSQVSTARSEKLFF

v_gene: TRBV9
j_gene: TRBJ1-6
d_gene: TRBD1
CDR3aa: CASSVGTGVNSPLHF